This passage covers 30 T cell receptor beta chains from one sample sequenced in a study of CD8 T cells in Susac syndrome. A quantity of about 0.5 to 1 ug RNA underwent reverse transcription using random hexamers. TCRdb reanalysed the immunoSEQ multiplex PCR reads using MiXCR and keeps one entry per CDR3 protein. This table has tens of thousands of distinct CDR3 sequences, 96% appearing once. Input material: CD4+ T cells from PBMCs. The receptors derive from a human donor with multiple sclerosis.

The V gene is TRBV12-3 or TRBV12-4, the J gene TRBJ2-7, with 11 bases lining up with TRBD1. The CDR3 length is 14 residues. J was trimmed by 4 bases and V by 5 bases; bases with no gene match: 4. The chain's CDR3 is CASSLGDRGYEQYF. In nucleotides, the CDR3 is TGTGCCAGCAGTCTAGGGGACAGGGGGTACGAGCAGTACTTC.

V gene TRBV2 combines with J gene TRBJ2-7; 7 bases fit TRBD1. Looked up from germline, CDR1 is SNHLY and CDR2 is FYNNEI. V shed 0 bases and J 4 bases; nucleotides not matched to a gene: 3. The CDR3 is made up of 14 amino acids. CDR3 sequence: CASSEAGGEYEQYF. CDR3 bases: TGTGCCAGCAGTGAAGCAGGGGGCGAATACGAGCAGTACTTC.

This CDR3 reads CASSPGVGNGYTF. The CDR3 DNA is TGTGCCAGCAGCCCTGGGGTAGGAAATGGCTACACCTTC. V gene TRBV3-1 combines with J gene TRBJ1-2; D gene unclear. Germline CDR1 LGHDT, CDR2 YNNKEL (reference sequence). Trimming stripped 4 bases from V and 6 bases from J, with 12 bases between. The CDR3 is 13 amino acids. The full variable domain, with the rest looked up from reference TRBV3-1 and TRBJ1-2, is DTAVSQTPKYLVTQMGNDKSIKCEQNLGHDTMYWYKQDSKKFLKIMFSYNNKELIINETVPNRFSPKSPDKAHLNLHINSLELGDSAVYFCASSPGVGNGYTFGSGTRLTVV.

The genes are TRBV12-3 or TRBV12-4 and TRBJ2-1, with unresolved D. The CDR3 consists of 13 residues. V shed 3 bases and J shed 2 bases, with 5 bases lying between them. CDR3 nucleotides: TGTGCCAGCAGTTTCAGTCCCTACAATGAGCAGTTCTTC. Encoded protein: CASSFSPYNEQFF.

The gene calls are TRBV20-1 and TRBJ2-1; D unresolved. The CDR3 is 10 residues long. Germline CDR1 is DFQATT and CDR2 is SNEGSKA (reference sequence). V gave up 0 bases and J gave up 10 bases, with 4 bases separating them. In DNA, the CDR3 is TGCAGTGCTAGAGACTTAGAGCAGTTCTTC. Protein: CSARDLEQFF.

The V call is TRBV4-1, the J call TRBJ1-1; TRBD1 agrees at 9 bases. V trimming: 2 bases; J trimming: 5 bases; junction bases outside the gene matches: 3. The germline gives CDR1 MGHRA, CDR2 YSYEKL. The length of the CDR3 is 14 residues. The DNA for the CDR3 is TGCGCCAGCAGCCAAAGAGGACAGGGGACTGAAGCTTTCTTT. This encodes CASSQRGQGTEAFF.

V is TRBV3-1 and J is TRBJ1-2; unclear D gene. Germline lookup yields CDR1 LGHDT and CDR2 YNNKEL (reference sequence). Trimming stripped 0 bases from V and 8 bases from J, with 10 bases between. There are 13 residues in the CDR3. In nucleotides, the CDR3 is TGTGCCAGCAGCCAAGATGGCATGCTGGGCTACACCTTC. Its protein product is CASSQDGMLGYTF.

This chain joins TRBV7-2 and TRBJ2-7, with D perhaps assigned TRBD1 or TRBD2 (5 bases each). The CDR3 contains 14 residues. Germline-derived CDR1 and CDR2 are SGHTA and FQGNSA. V gave up 5 bases and J gave up 0 bases, with 11 bases separating them. The CDR3 reads CASSRDVGSYEQYF. The CDR3 bases are TGTGCCAGCAGCCGGGACGTCGGCTCCTACGAGCAGTACTTC.

The chain uses TRBV9 and TRBJ1-1; no clear D. The V and J ends lost 0 bases and 1 base respectively, with 7 bases between them. Germline V gene data show CDR1 as SGDLS and CDR2 as YYNGEE. There are 14 residues in the CDR3. Here the CDR3 reads CASSVARTNTEAFF. DNA for the CDR3: TGTGCCAGCAGCGTAGCTCGAACGAACACTGAAGCTTTCTTT.

The count of this clonotype is one. This chain connects TRBV7-8 to TRBJ1-3; no definite D call. The germline V gene encodes CDR1 SGHVS and CDR2 FQNEAQ. V lost 5 bases and J 0 bases, leaving 8 bases between the germline ends. The CDR3 totals 14 residues. The CDR3 sequence is CASSNGGSGNTIYF. In DNA, the CDR3 is TGTGCCAGCAGCAACGGAGGCTCTGGAAACACCATATATTTT.

The CDR3 loop reads CATSATGAAQKTQYF. The CDR3 DNA follows: TGTGCCACCAGTGCTACGGGGGCGGCCCAGAAGACCCAGTACTTC. The chain links TRBV24-1 to TRBJ2-5; tentatively, D is TRBD1 or TRBD2 (6 bases each). The CDR3 covers 15 residues. Germline V gene data show CDR1 as KGHDR and CDR2 as SFDVKD. The ends were cut back, 5 bases at V and 6 bases at J, with 18 bases in the middle.

The chain couples TRBV3-1 to TRBJ2-3, with TRBD2 matching over 7 bases. This CDR3 comprises 16 residues. The germline CDR1 and CDR2 sequences are LGHDT and YNNKEL (reference sequence). Trimming took 0 bases from V and 1 from J; bases not matched to a gene: 4. The DNA of the CDR3 is TGTGCCAGCAGCCAAGATAGGGACTATCGCACAGATACGCAGTATTTT. Translated: CASSQDRDYRTDTQYF.

This chain links TRBV5-1 with TRBJ2-6; D gene ambiguous. CDR3 length: 15 residues. Germline CDR1 SGHRS, CDR2 YFSETQ. The V gene lost 0 bases and the J gene lost 0 bases, with 4 bases spanning the gap. Here the CDR3 DNA reads TGCGCCAGCAGCTTGGAACCCTCTGGGGCCAACGTCCTGACTTTC. It encodes CASSLEPSGANVLTF. Looking up the rest from reference TRBV5-1 and TRBJ2-6 gives the full variable domain: KAGVTQTPRYLIKTRGQQVTLSCSPISGHRSVSWYQQTPGQGLQFLFEYFSETQRNKGNFPGRFSGRQFSNSRSEMNVSTLELGDSALYLCASSLEPSGANVLTFGAGSRLTVL.

About this clonotype: The limits of the CDR3 on the DNA are not certain, so only TCRdb's listed CDR3 is given. The chain recombines TRBV5-1 with TRBJ2-2; the table's D call, TRBD1, has no DNA check behind it. The CDR3 comprises 16 residues, both ends counted. Per germline, CDR1 SGHRS and CDR2 YFSETQ. The CDR3 reads CASSHPGQATPGSCFF.

This CDR3 is CASSSRTGVMNTEAFF. In nucleotides, the CDR3 is TGTGCCAGCAGTTCTCGGACAGGTGTGATGAACACTGAAGCTTTCTTT. This rearrangement joins TRBV27 to TRBJ1-1; 7 bases fit TRBD1. Trimming cost V 4 bases and J 0 bases; bases outside gene matches: 8. CDR1 is MNHEY and CDR2 is SMNVEV in the germline V gene (reference sequence). The CDR3 sequence is 16 residues long.

V is TRBV4-3 and J is TRBJ2-1; a possible D gene is TRBD2 (5 bases). The CDR3 sequence is 15 residues long. V was cut by 3 bases and J by 9 bases, with 18 bases left in between. Germline loops: CDR1 LGHNA, CDR2 YSLEER. The CDR3 loop is CASSQDRTSSTEQFF. The CDR3 coding sequence is TGCGCCAGCAGCCAGGACCGTACTAGTAGTACTGAGCAGTTCTTC.

This rearrangement joins TRBV30 to TRBJ2-2, with TRBD2 matching over 7 bases. The CDR3 loop spans 15 amino acids. CDR1 and CDR2 (germline): GTSNPN, SVGIG (reference sequence). The CDR3 nucleotides read TGTGCGAGGGAGGGGCTAAGCGGTAACACCGGGGAGCTGTTTTTT. It is translated as CAREGLSGNTGELFF. Based on the CDR3 plus reference TRBV30 and TRBJ2-2, the full variable domain is SQTIHQWPATLVQPVGSPLSLECTVEGTSNPNLYWYRQAAGRGLQLLFYSVGIGQISSEVPQNLSASRPQDRQFILSSKKLLLSDSGFYLCAREGLSGNTGELFFGEGSRLTVL.

V usage is TRBV6-1 and J usage is TRBJ1-5; 11 nucleotides agree with TRBD1. The V gene's germline CDR1 is MNHNS and CDR2 SASEGT. Trimming cost V 7 bases and J 5 bases; bases outside gene matches: 7. The CDR3 runs to 15 residues. The CDR3 coding sequence is TGTGCCAGCATTCTGGACAGGGGGCCCCATCAGCCCCAGCATTTT. Translated, it gives CASILDRGPHQPQHF.

This chain connects TRBV11-2 to TRBJ1-2; no clear D gene. Germline V gene lookup returns CDR1 SGHAT and CDR2 FQNNGV. CDR3 length: 14 amino acids. V lost 0 bases and J 4 bases, leaving 9 bases between the germline ends. The CDR3 DNA is TGTGCCAGCAGCTTAGATCTCCCGCTCTATGGCTACACCTTC. Encoded protein: CASSLDLPLYGYTF.

This chain's CDR3 is CASSLAGESHGYTF. In DNA form, the CDR3 reads TGTGCCAGCAGCTTAGCTGGCGAGAGTCATGGCTACACCTTC. The chain uses TRBV7-2 and TRBJ1-2; D unresolved. CDR3 length: 14 amino acids. CDR1 and CDR2 (germline): SGHTA, FQGNSA. V shed 0 bases and J shed 6 bases, with 11 bases lying between them. Combining the CDR3 with reference TRBV7-2 and TRBJ1-2 gives the whole variable domain GAGVSQSPSNKVTEKGKDVELRCDPISGHTALYWYRQSLGQGLEFLIYFQGNSAPDKSGLPSDRFSAERTGGSVSTLTIQRTQQEDSAVYLCASSLAGESHGYTFGSGTRLTVV.

The chain employs TRBV7-9 and TRBJ2-3, with a possible D match to TRBD1 (6 bases). The CDR3 length is 16 residues. Germline assignment: CDR1 SEHNR and CDR2 FQNEAQ (reference sequence). Trimming took off 1 base at V and 2 bases at J, with 13 bases between the two ends. CDR3 loop: CASSLGARGFTDTQYF. The CDR3 DNA sequence: TGTGCCAGCAGCTTAGGTGCCAGGGGATTCACAGATACGCAGTATTTT.

The rearrangement joins TRBV2 to TRBJ2-7, with TRBD1 matching 8 bases. J gave up 5 bases and V 6 bases, and 9 bases lay outside the gene matches. This CDR3 region has 14 residues. Per germline, CDR1 SNHLY and CDR2 FYNNEI. CDR3 in amino acids: CASRSRTGYDEQYF. CDR3 nucleotide sequence: TGTGCCAGCAGATCAAGGACAGGGTACGACGAGCAGTACTTC.

The chain is built from TRBV13 and TRBJ1-1; a possible D gene is TRBD1 (5 bases). Trimming stripped 7 bases from V and 5 bases from J, with 14 bases between. The CDR3 consists of 13 residues. The V gene's germline CDR1 is PRHDT and CDR2 FYEKMQ (reference sequence). The CDR3 sequence: CASTRALGTEAFF. The CDR3 DNA follows: TGTGCCAGCACCAGGGCCTTGGGAACTGAAGCTTTCTTT. Combining the CDR3 with reference TRBV13 and TRBJ1-1 gives the whole variable domain AAGVIQSPRHLIKEKRETATLKCYPIPRHDTVYWYQQGPGQDPQFLISFYEKMQSDKGSIPDRFSAQQFSDYHSELNMSSLELGDSALYFCASTRALGTEAFFGQGTRLTVV.

The chain recombines TRBV5-1 with TRBJ2-2; D might be TRBD2 (6 bases). Germline CDR1 SGHRS, CDR2 YFSETQ. Deletions cut 4 bases from V and 3 bases from J, with 10 bases between. The CDR3 length is 14 residues. The CDR3 is CASSGGLYTGELFF. In DNA, the CDR3 is TGCGCCAGCAGCGGAGGGCTCTACACCGGGGAGCTGTTTTTT.

DNA of the CDR3: TGTGCCAGCAGCCAAGATAGGGACCGGGACAGGGCGCAGCCCCAGCATTTT. Protein product: CASSQDRDRDRAQPQHF. V and J are TRBV4-2 and TRBJ1-5; 9 nucleotides line up with TRBD1. CDR3 length equals 17 residues. The ends lost 0 bases at V and 7 bases at J; junction bases unmatched: 10. Germline V gene sequence: CDR1 LGHNA, CDR2 YNFKEQ.

The chain combines TRBV4-2 with TRBJ2-2; TRBD1 matches at 8 bases. CDR3 size: 15 residues. Germline CDR1 reads LGHNA; CDR2 reads YNFKEQ. V lost 6 bases and J lost 1; bases outside the gene matches: 4. CDR3 bases: TGTGCCAGCAGGGGCAGGGGGCGGAACACCGGGGAGCTGTTTTTT. This codes for CASRGRGRNTGELFF.

The chain joins TRBV3-1 to TRBJ2-3; weak D call: TRBD1 (6 bases). Trimming removed 3 bases at V and 4 bases at J, with 17 bases between. This CDR3 has 16 amino acids. Germline lookup yields CDR1 LGHDT and CDR2 YNNKEL (reference sequence). CDR3 bases: TGTGCCAGCAGCCAGGGAACAGGGTTCGGTGCAGATACGCAGTATTTT. Its protein product is CASSQGTGFGADTQYF.

The chain uses TRBV20-1 and TRBJ1-4; D is possibly TRBD1 (5 bases). V was clipped by 3 bases and J by 7 bases, with 12 bases between them. This CDR3 has 13 residues. Per the germline V gene, CDR1 is DFQATT and CDR2 is SNEGSKA (reference sequence). The CDR3 sequence: CSASGGGTEKLFF. The CDR3 DNA reads as TGCAGTGCTAGCGGGGGGGGAACTGAAAAACTGTTTTTT.

The chain combines TRBV29-1 with TRBJ1-2; TRBD1 agrees at 7 bases. CDR3 length: 15 amino acids. The trim removed 5 bases at V and 4 bases at J, leaving 13 bases unmatched. Per the germline V gene, CDR1 is SQVTM and CDR2 is ANQGSEA. This chain's CDR3 is CSVPQGSWLSYGYTF. The CDR3 DNA reads TGCAGCGTTCCACAGGGGTCGTGGCTTAGCTATGGCTACACCTTC.

The chain has TRBV11-3 and TRBJ2-2, with D possibly matching TRBD1 (5 bases). The CDR3 contains 15 residues. V was shortened by 1 base and J by 0 bases, with 6 bases between the two germline ends. Germline V gene data show CDR1 as SGHNT and CDR2 as YENEEA. CDR3 residues: CASSLVQANTGELFF. In nucleotides, the CDR3 is TGTGCCAGCAGCTTAGTACAGGCGAACACCGGGGAGCTGTTTTTT.